The 5 T cell receptor beta chains in this list originate from one sample, sequenced in a study of blood T cell repertoires in COVID-19. Here immunoSEQ multiplex PCR was the method, and the copy in TCRdb shows in-frame clones only, minus some. The data show 100,000 to 150,000 clones, 81% seen once. Sequenced: peripheral blood. Source of these receptors: a woman between 55 and 75 years old with active or convalescent COVID-19.

The rearrangement uses TRBV1 and TRBJ2-7; whether TRBD2, the table's D call, matches the DNA was not checked. TRBV1 is designated a pseudogene. CDR3 size: 17 residues. The CDR3 nucleotides are TGCACCAGCCCTTGGCGGGGGAAAGTTTTGGCTGGCTACGAGCAGTACGTC. Its translation: CTSPWRGKVLAGYEQYV.

The chain links TRBV5-8 to TRBJ2-5; TRBD1 matches 7 bases. V lost 4 bases to trimming and J lost 5 bases; unmatched junction nucleotides: 11. Germline V gene data show CDR1 as SGHTS and CDR2 as YDEGEE. This CDR3 contains 15 residues. The CDR3 DNA reads as TGTGCCAGCAGCCCGGAGGTAGGGGGCGGGGAGACCCAGTACTTC. Amino acids: CASSPEVGGGETQYF.

The J gene is TRBJ2-7, the V gene TRBV28; 7 bases are shared with TRBD1. Trimming cost V 2 bases and J 2 bases; bases outside gene matches: 3. Germline V gene lookup returns CDR1 MDHEN and CDR2 SYDVKM. The CDR3 is 14 residues long. The CDR3 DNA is TGTGCCAGCAGTTTACTTGGGACAGCCTACGAGCAGTACTTC. Its translation is CASSLLGTAYEQYF.

This chain joins TRBV19 and TRBJ2-3, with 7 bases fitting TRBD2. J gave up 3 bases and V 4 bases, and 13 bases lay outside the gene matches. CDR3 length: 17 amino acids. Germline V gives CDR1 LNHDA, CDR2 SQIVND (reference sequence). CDR3 region: CASSTLGREPGTDTQYF. The CDR3 DNA is TGTGCCAGTAGTACCCTCGGGCGGGAGCCGGGAACAGATACGCAGTATTTT.

This chain connects TRBV27 to TRBJ2-7; 9 nucleotides match TRBD2. The CDR3 sequence is 15 residues long. After removal of 2 bases from V and 4 bases from J, the junction contained 6 bases not matched to a gene. CDR1 MNHEY and CDR2 SMNVEV come from the germline V gene (reference sequence). The CDR3 DNA sequence: TGTGCCAGCAGTTTAAGTAGCGGGAGAAGTTACGAGCAGTACTTC. Translation gives CASSLSSGRSYEQYF.